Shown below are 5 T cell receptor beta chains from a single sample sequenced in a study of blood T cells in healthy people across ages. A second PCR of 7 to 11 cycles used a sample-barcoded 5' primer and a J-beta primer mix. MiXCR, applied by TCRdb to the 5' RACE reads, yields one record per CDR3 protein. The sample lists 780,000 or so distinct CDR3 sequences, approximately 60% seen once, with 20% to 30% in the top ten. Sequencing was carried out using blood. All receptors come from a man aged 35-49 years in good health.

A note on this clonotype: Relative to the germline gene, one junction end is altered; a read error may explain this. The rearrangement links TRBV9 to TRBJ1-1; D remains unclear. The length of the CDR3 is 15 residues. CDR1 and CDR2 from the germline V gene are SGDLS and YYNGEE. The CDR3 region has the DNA TGTGCTAGCAGCGTAGCCGGTGATTTGAACACTGAAGCTTTCTTT. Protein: CASSVAGDLNTEAFF. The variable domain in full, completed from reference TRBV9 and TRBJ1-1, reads DSGVTQTPKHLITATGQRVTLRCSPRSGDLSVYWYQQSLDQGLQFLIQYYNGEERAKGNILERFSAQQFPDLHSELNLSSLELGDSALYFCASSVAGDLNTEAFFGQGTRLTVV.

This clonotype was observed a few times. The CDR3 region has the DNA TGTGCCAGCAGTTTTATGGTGGGAGGATTTGAGACCCAGTACTTC. This encodes CASSFMVGGFETQYF. V usage is TRBV12-3 or TRBV12-4 and J usage is TRBJ2-5; the D gene is possibly TRBD2 (6 bases). The CDR3 length is 15 residues. The germline V and J ends were trimmed by 3 bases and 5 bases, with 16 bases remaining between them.

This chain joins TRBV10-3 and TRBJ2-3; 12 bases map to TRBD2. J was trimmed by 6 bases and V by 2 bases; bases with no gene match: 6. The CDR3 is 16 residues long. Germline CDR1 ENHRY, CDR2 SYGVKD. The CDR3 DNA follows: TGTGCCATCAGTGAGGAAACTAGCGGGGGGCCGGATACGCAGTATTTT. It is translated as CAISEETSGGPDTQYF.

In DNA form, the CDR3 reads TGTGCCAGCAGGGGCCCTTTTGGGGGGGAGACCCAGTACTTC. This sequence encodes CASRGPFGGETQYF. V is TRBV25-1 and J is TRBJ2-5; tentative D call: TRBD2 (6 bases). From germline, CDR1 is MGHDK and CDR2 SYGVNS. This CDR3 comprises 14 residues. The V and J ends lost 6 bases and 5 bases respectively, with 16 bases between them.

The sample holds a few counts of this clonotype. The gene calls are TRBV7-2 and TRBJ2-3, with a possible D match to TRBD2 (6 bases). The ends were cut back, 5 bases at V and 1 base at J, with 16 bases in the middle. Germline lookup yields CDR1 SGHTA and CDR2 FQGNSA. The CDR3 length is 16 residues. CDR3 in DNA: TGTGCCAGCAGCCCCCCCGGGGAGGCGGGCACAGATACGCAGTATTTT. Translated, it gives CASSPPGEAGTDTQYF.